The 18 T cell receptor beta chains below were found in one sample sequenced in a study of pediatric ulcerative colitis. Repertoires were generated with immunoSEQ multiplex PCR, while TCRdb's copy carries only in-frame clones and drops some. The sample yields some 25,000 clones, approximately 71% seen once. The rectum was sampled with one to two pinch biopsies at colonoscopy. The material sequenced was gut tissue. The source is a boy aged 10-17 years with severe ulcerative colitis.

This CDR3 is CASSQDRGVSGHTF. The DNA of the CDR3 is TGCGCCAGCAGCCAAGATAGAGGGGTGAGCGGCCACACCTTC. The genes are TRBV4-1 and TRBJ1-2, with a possible D match to TRBD1 (5 bases). V gave up 0 bases and J gave up 12 bases, with 17 bases separating them. The CDR3 is made up of 14 amino acids. Germline CDR1 MGHRA, CDR2 YSYEKL.

The chain couples TRBV30 to TRBJ1-1; D unresolved. CDR1 and CDR2 (germline): GTSNPN, SVGIG (reference sequence). This CDR3 comprises 14 residues. V was clipped by 5 bases and J by 4 bases, with 17 bases between them. CDR3 coding DNA: TGTGCCTGGGGGTTGGGAGGCTTTAGCACTGAAGCTTTCTTT. Protein product: CAWGLGGFSTEAFF.

There are a few counts of this clone. V and J are TRBV19 and TRBJ1-3; D remains ambiguous. Trimming took off 7 bases at V and 0 bases at J, with 10 bases between the two ends. The CDR3 sequence is 14 residues long. Germline V gene sequence: CDR1 LNHDA, CDR2 SQIVND (reference sequence). For the CDR3, the DNA is TGTGCCAGTAAGAGGATGAGCTCTGGAAACACCATATATTTT. Amino acid sequence: CASKRMSSGNTIYF.

V is TRBV2 and J is TRBJ2-1; D gene uncertain. The CDR3 length is 13 residues. Germline CDR1 SNHLY, CDR2 FYNNEI. The ends were cut back, 3 bases at V and 6 bases at J, with 9 bases in the middle. The CDR3: CASSEQALNEQFF. The CDR3 nucleotides read TGTGCCAGCAGTGAGCAGGCCCTCAATGAGCAGTTCTTC.

The rearrangement uses TRBV11-3 and TRBJ2-3; weak D call: TRBD2 (6 bases). The V gene lost 0 bases and the J gene lost 4 bases, with 8 bases spanning the gap. The CDR3 runs 14 residues. Looked up from germline, CDR1 is SGHNT and CDR2 is YENEEA. CDR3 protein: CASSLDGSPDTQYF. CDR3 bases: TGTGCCAGCAGCTTAGACGGGAGTCCAGATACGCAGTATTTT. The complete variable domain, with remaining parts taken from reference TRBV11-3 and TRBJ2-3, reads EAGVVQSPRYKIIEKKQPVAFWCNPISGHNTLYWYLQNLGQGPELLIRYENEEAVDDSQLPKDRFSAERLKGVDSTLKIQPAELGDSAVYLCASSLDGSPDTQYFGPGTRLTVL.

J is TRBJ1-2 and V is TRBV5-1; a weak D match, TRBD1 (6 bases). V shed 4 bases and J shed 4 bases, with 14 bases lying between them. Germline V gives CDR1 SGHRS, CDR2 YFSETQ. The CDR3 runs 14 residues. CDR3 sequence: CASSRPGQIYGYTF. The CDR3 DNA reads TGCGCCAGCAGCCGGCCTGGACAGATCTATGGCTACACCTTC.

The chain links TRBV9 to TRBJ1-1; D is unclear. The CDR3 is 14 amino acids. With 4 bases removed from V and 0 bases from J, the gap between germline ends came to 10 bases. The V gene's germline CDR1 is SGDLS and CDR2 YYNGEE. This CDR3 reads CASSTGPLNTEAFF. DNA for the CDR3: TGTGCCAGCAGCACTGGGCCTCTGAACACTGAAGCTTTCTTT.

The chain uses TRBV6-5 and TRBJ1-2; weak D call: TRBD1 (6 bases). Deletions cut 6 bases from V and 7 bases from J, with 15 bases between. CDR3 length equals 13 residues. The germline gives CDR1 MNHEY, CDR2 SVGAGI. The CDR3 reads CASRTGTRVGYTF. The CDR3 region has the DNA TGTGCCAGCAGAACCGGGACACGAGTTGGCTACACCTTC.

The chain uses TRBV13 and TRBJ1-1, with unresolved D. Trimming stripped 5 bases from V and 7 bases from J, with 5 bases between. The CDR3 has 10 residues. Germline CDR1 and CDR2: PRHDT and FYEKMQ (reference sequence). The DNA of the CDR3 is TGTGCCAGCAGCCGCCGTGAAGCTTTCTTT. It translates to CASSRREAFF.

The gene calls are TRBV27 and TRBJ1-2; D possibly corresponds to TRBD1 (6 bases). From germline, CDR1 is MNHEY and CDR2 SMNVEV (reference sequence). Trimming cost V 7 bases and J 4 bases, with 25 bases left between them. CDR3 length equals 17 residues. Here the CDR3 reads CASKKGTKDTPLYGYTF. DNA of the CDR3: TGTGCCAGCAAGAAGGGGACAAAGGACACCCCTCTCTATGGCTACACCTTC.

Points on this clone: The junction departs from germline at one end; a sequencing error may be responsible. The chain has TRBV18 and TRBJ2-7, with 7 bases matching TRBD1. Per germline, CDR1 KGHSH and CDR2 LQKENI. CDR3 size: 13 residues. CDR3 amino acids: CASSPQGNYEQYF. In DNA, the CDR3 is TGTGCCAGCTCCCCACAGGGGAACTACGAGCAGTACTTC.

V gene TRBV7-9 combines with J gene TRBJ2-7, with D unresolved. The CDR3 length is 14 residues. Germline V gene sequence: CDR1 SEHNR, CDR2 FQNEAQ (reference sequence). Trimming left V 3 bases short and J 2 bases short, with 11 bases between. In DNA form, the CDR3 reads TGTGCCAGCAGCTTGGTTGGAGCTCCCTACGAGCAGTACTTC. It yields the protein CASSLVGAPYEQYF.

The genes are TRBV19 and TRBJ2-3, with TRBD2 identical over 13 bases. Germline CDR1 is LNHDA and CDR2 is SQIVND (reference sequence). The CDR3 loop spans 14 amino acids. V lost 7 bases, J lost 14 bases, and 12 bases stayed unmatched. The CDR3 region is CASTMGLAGWELYF. The DNA of the CDR3 is TGTGCCAGTACCATGGGACTAGCGGGGTGGGAGCTGTATTTT.

The chain employs TRBV7-9 and TRBJ2-1; 7 bases are shared with TRBD2. J was trimmed by 1 base and V by 8 bases; bases with no gene match: 11. In germline, CDR1 is SEHNR, CDR2 FQNEAQ (reference sequence). This CDR3 comprises 16 residues. The CDR3 loop is CASSLGREWSYNEQFF. CDR3 nucleotides: TGTGCCAGCTCACTCGGGCGGGAGTGGTCCTACAATGAGCAGTTCTTC.

This clone was observed a handful of times. Written as DNA, the CDR3 is TGTGCCAGCAGCAGAGGGGAATCCACGGACGAGCAGTACTTC. Its protein is CASSRGESTDEQYF. This chain joins TRBV13 and TRBJ2-7, with D possibly being TRBD1 or TRBD2 (5 bases each). The CDR3 is made up of 14 amino acids. Germline assignment: CDR1 PRHDT and CDR2 FYEKMQ (reference sequence). V was clipped by 5 bases and J by 5 bases, with 16 bases between them.

This chain joins TRBV25-1 and TRBJ2-7, with 9 bases matching TRBD1. Germline lookup yields CDR1 MGHDK and CDR2 SYGVNS. CDR3 length equals 16 residues. The trim removed 4 bases at V and 0 bases at J, leaving 7 bases unmatched. CDR3 DNA: TGTGCCAGCAGTGCCGGACAGGGGCGAAACTCCTACGAGCAGTACTTC. Amino acids: CASSAGQGRNSYEQYF.

V and J are TRBV5-1 and TRBJ2-1; D is unclear. Trimming pared 0 bases from V and 8 bases from J, leaving 21 bases between. This CDR3 contains 17 residues. Looked up from germline, CDR1 is SGHRS and CDR2 is YFSETQ. Written as DNA, the CDR3 is TGCGCCAGCAGCTTGGCCCTTGGCGGATCAGGCGTCCATGAGCAGTTCTTC. Encoded protein: CASSLALGGSGVHEQFF.

This clone was recorded only once. The genes are TRBV9 and TRBJ2-7; D gene unclear. With 3 bases removed from V and 0 bases from J, the gap between germline ends came to 10 bases. The CDR3 is 14 amino acids. Germline CDR1 SGDLS, CDR2 YYNGEE. The CDR3: CASSADGNSYEQYF. CDR3 sequence (DNA): TGTGCCAGCAGCGCGGACGGAAACTCCTACGAGCAGTACTTC.